Presented here are 6 T cell receptor beta chains from one specimen sequenced in a study of blood T cells in healthy people across ages. A sample-barcoded 5' primer and a J-beta primer mix were used in a second PCR of roughly 7 to 11 cycles. TCRdb used MiXCR to reprocess the 5' RACE reads, holding one entry per CDR3 protein. The repertoire holds 1.5 million or so distinct CDR3 sequences, with less than 45% as singletons. Sequencing was performed on blood. The receptors were gathered from a woman under 30 in good health.

The V and J genes are TRBV4-3 and TRBJ1-5; D is unclear. The germline CDR1 and CDR2 sequences are LGHNA and YSLEER. Trimming removed 0 bases at V and 4 bases at J, with 10 bases between. The CDR3 is made up of 15 amino acids. CDR3: CASSQEPFENQPQHF. CDR3 nucleotides: TGCGCCAGCAGCCAAGAACCCTTCGAGAATCAGCCCCAGCATTTT.

This clonotype was recorded many times. The chain carries TRBV6-2 or TRBV6-3 and TRBJ2-1; possibly TRBD2 for D (6 bases). V lost 4 bases, J lost 4 bases, and 14 bases lay in between. The V gene's germline CDR1 is MNHEY and CDR2 SVGEGT. The CDR3 length is 15 residues. CDR3 DNA sequence: TGTGCCAGCAGTTTAGGGACTTACCTTTACAATGAGCAGTTCTTC. Its protein product is CASSLGTYLYNEQFF.

The V and J genes are TRBV19 and TRBJ2-3; 10 bases are a match to TRBD2. The length of the CDR3 is 16 residues. CDR1 and CDR2 (germline): LNHDA, SQIVND (reference sequence). Trimming at V came to 3 bases and at J to 3 bases, leaving 6 bases not matched to a gene. The CDR3 spells CASSILSGRATDTQYF. The CDR3 DNA is TGTGCCAGTAGTATCCTCAGCGGGAGGGCAACAGATACGCAGTATTTT.

CDR3 region: CASSQSRSGGPYNEQYF. The DNA of the CDR3 is TGCGCCAGCAGCCAAAGCCGATCGGGGGGGCCCTACAATGAGCAGTACTTC. The rearrangement uses TRBV4-3 and TRBJ2-1; 8 bases line up with TRBD2. Judging by the DNA end, TRBJ2-7 fits better; the J call may be wrong. The CDR3 loop spans 17 amino acids. Germline lookup yields CDR1 LGHNA and CDR2 YSLEER.

The CDR3 coding sequence is TGTGCCAGCAGCCCCCGAGGGACTAGCGGATCCCACAATGAGCAGTTCTTC. Amino acid sequence: CASSPRGTSGSHNEQFF. This chain connects TRBV21-1 to TRBJ2-1; TRBD2 reflects the table's D call only, with no check against the DNA. TRBV21-1 is a known pseudogene. The CDR3 has 17 residues.

The DNA of the CDR3 is TGTGCCAGCAGCGTAGTTACAGCGTATAGCAATCAGCCCCAGCATTTT. It is translated as CASSVVTAYSNQPQHF. V and J are TRBV9 and TRBJ1-5; D call uncertain. Germline V gene data show CDR1 as SGDLS and CDR2 as YYNGEE. The CDR3 covers 16 residues. V shed 0 bases and J shed 0 bases, with 10 bases lying between them.